The 5 T cell receptor beta chains reported below all come from one sample, sequenced in a study of monozygotic twins with cystic fibrosis. Repertoires were generated with immunoSEQ multiplex PCR, while TCRdb's copy carries only in-frame clones and drops some. The table has tens of thousands of clones, under 90% seen once. Sequenced material: blood. The origin of the receptors is a girl aged 2-9 years with cystic fibrosis.

The gene calls are TRBV10-3 and TRBJ1-1; D remains ambiguous. The CDR3 length is 14 residues. Trimming removed 6 bases from V and 3 bases from J, with 14 bases in between. Germline CDR1 ENHRY, CDR2 SYGVKD. CDR3 nucleotide sequence: TGTGCCATCAGGGCCACAGTGGAAGACACTGAAGCTTTCTTT. It is translated as CAIRATVEDTEAFF.

The chain recombines TRBV7-9 with TRBJ2-7; D remains unclear. CDR1 SEHNR and CDR2 FQNEAQ come from the germline V gene (reference sequence). The CDR3 consists of 12 residues. V was shortened by 2 bases and J by 5 bases, with 7 bases between the two germline ends. The CDR3: CASSLRPDEQYF. The CDR3 DNA is TGTGCCAGCAGCTTACGACCGGACGAGCAGTACTTC.

This clone was picked up one time. The rearrangement joins TRBV2 to TRBJ1-1; D might be TRBD1 (5 bases). Trimming stripped 6 bases from V and 0 bases from J, with 17 bases between. This CDR3 contains 16 residues. From germline, CDR1 is SNHLY and CDR2 FYNNEI. The CDR3 region is CASSDQVPRVNTEAFF. The CDR3, as DNA: TGTGCCAGCAGCGATCAAGTTCCCAGGGTGAACACTGAAGCTTTCTTT.

This chain uses TRBV29-1 with TRBJ2-4, with D possibly being TRBD2 (6 bases). The CDR3 length is 15 residues. V lost 0 bases and J 0 bases, leaving 9 bases between the germline ends. The V gene's germline CDR1 is SQVTM and CDR2 ANQGSEA. Here the CDR3 reads CSVEDRGRAKNIQYF. The DNA of the CDR3 is TGCAGCGTTGAAGATCGGGGGAGAGCCAAAAACATTCAGTACTTC. Full variable domain (outside the CDR3, taken from reference TRBV29-1 and TRBJ2-4): SAVISQKPSRDICQRGTSLTIQCQVDSQVTMMFWYRQQPGQSLTLIATANQGSEATYESGFVIDKFPISRPNLTFSTLTVSNMSPEDSSIYLCSVEDRGRAKNIQYFGAGTRLSVL.

In its sample, this clone was seen once. The V call is TRBV18, the J call TRBJ1-2; no firm D call. The germline V gene has CDR1 KGHSH and CDR2 LQKENI. The CDR3 runs 14 residues. Trimming shortened V by 3 bases and J by 7 bases, and 15 bases separated the two germline ends. In DNA, the CDR3 is TGTGCCAGCTCACCGCTGGGAATCTCGGGTGGCTACACCTTC. Its protein product is CASSPLGISGGYTF.